A selection of T cell receptor beta chains follows, all from one sample in a study of blood T cell repertoires in COVID-19. The assay was immunoSEQ multiplex PCR, and TCRdb's table has in-frame clones only and misses some. The sample holds around 260,000 clones; roughly four fifths are singletons and the top ten take around a tenth. Sequences were obtained from peripheral blood. These receptors originate from a woman between 50 and 59 years old who had recovered from COVID-19. CDR3s include the opening cysteine and the closing phenylalanine or tryptophan. D genes are given only for firm matches. Clone size, where shown, is once, few, many, or a class for clones that have expanded.

J gene	clone size	V gene	D gene	CDR3 DNA	CDR3 protein
TRBJ2-4	.	TRBV19	TRBD2	TGTGCCAGTACGGGAGGGGGACTAGCCAAAAACATTCAGTACTTC	CASTGGGLAKNIQYF
TRBJ2-7	.	TRBV7-2	.	TGTGCCAGCAGCACCGTGGGTTCCGGGGTAGGGGAGCAGTACTTC	CASSTVGSGVGEQYF
TRBJ2-7	.	TRBV19	.	TGTGCCACCCAAGAGCAAGCGCAACCAGATATCGGGCAGTACTTC	CATQEQAQPDIGQYF
TRBJ1-1	.	TRBV6-2/TRBV6-3	.	TGTGCCAGCAGTCCCCACGCGGGAGAAGCTTTCTTT	CASSPHAGEAFF
TRBJ2-2	.	TRBV19	.	TGTGCCAGTAGTATGTCCGAGACCGGGGAGCTGTTTTTT	CASSMSETGELFF
TRBJ2-3	.	TRBV19	.	TGTGCCAGTAGTATCTGGGAGTCCGGCGCAGATACGCAGTATTTT	CASSIWESGADTQYF
TRBJ2-7	once	TRBV3-1/TRBV3-2	.	TGTGCCAGCAGCCAGGGACAATCATCCTACGAGCAGTACTTC	CASSQGQSSYEQYF
TRBJ1-2	.	TRBV6-2/TRBV6-3	.	TGTGCCAGCAGTTATCACTCGTCCGGCTACACCTTC	CASSYHSSGYTF
TRBJ1-1	few	TRBV4-2	TRBD1	TGTGCCAGCAGCCAAAACCCCAGGGGGAGGACTGAAGCTTTCTTT	CASSQNPRGRTEAFF
TRBJ2-7	.	TRBV27	.	TGTGCCAGCAGCCCCAAAACAGGGTTGAGAACCTACGAGCAGTACTTC	CASSPKTGLRTYEQYF
TRBJ2-3	.	TRBV18	.	TGTGCCAGCTCACGCGACGGGAGCAGCACAGATACGCAGTATTTT	CASSRDGSSTDTQYF
TRBJ2-7	few	TRBV6-5	TRBD2	TGTGCCAGCAGTTCCGCCCGGACTAGCGGGGAGTACGAGCAGTACTTC	CASSSARTSGEYEQYF
TRBJ1-1	.	TRBV4-2	.	TGTGCCAGCAGCCAAGGGGACTTATTGGAAACTGAAGCTTTCTTT	CASSQGDLLETEAFF
TRBJ2-1	.	TRBV2	TRBD1	TGTGCCAGCAGCTGGGGACAGGGATTGGGCAATGAGCAGTTCTTC	CASSWGQGLGNEQFF
TRBJ2-3	.	TRBV28	TRBD1	TGTGCCAGCAGTACCCGGACAGGGGATCTCACAGATACGCAGTATTTT	CASSTRTGDLTDTQYF
TRBJ2-7	.	TRBV5-1	TRBD1	TGCGCCAGCAGCAGGACAAATCAGGGGGTAGGCGAGCAGTACTTC	CASSRTNQGVGEQYF